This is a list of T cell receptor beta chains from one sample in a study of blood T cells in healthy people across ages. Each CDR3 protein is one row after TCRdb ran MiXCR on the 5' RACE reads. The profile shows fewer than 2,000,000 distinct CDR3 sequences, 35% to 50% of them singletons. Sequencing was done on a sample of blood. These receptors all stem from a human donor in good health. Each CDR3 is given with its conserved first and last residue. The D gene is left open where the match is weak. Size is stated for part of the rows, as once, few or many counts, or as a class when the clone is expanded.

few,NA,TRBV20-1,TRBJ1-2,CSASLGGEDGYTF,TGCAGTGCTAGTTTAGGGGGGGAAGATGGCTACACCTTC
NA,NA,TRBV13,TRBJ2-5,CASSAPGTLGGKTQYF,TGTGCCAGCAGCGCGCCGGGGACCCTTGGGGGAAAGACCCAGTACTTC
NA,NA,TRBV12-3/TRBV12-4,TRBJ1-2,CASRPTGPYGYTF,TGTGCCAGCAGACCTACAGGGCCCTATGGCTACACCTTC
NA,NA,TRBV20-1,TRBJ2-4,CSARDMGGNIQYF,TGCAGTGCTAGAGACATGGGGGGAAACATTCAGTACTTC
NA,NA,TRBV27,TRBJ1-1,CASSLRGREAFF,TGTGCCAGCAGTTTAAGGGGTCGTGAAGCTTTCTTT
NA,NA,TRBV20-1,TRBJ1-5,CSATGGGLNQPQHF,TGCAGTGCGACGGGCGGCGGCCTCAATCAGCCCCAGCATTTT
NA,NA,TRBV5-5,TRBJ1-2,CASSARVEGDGYTF,TGTGCCAGCAGCGCGCGGGTAGAGGGGGATGGCTACACCTTC
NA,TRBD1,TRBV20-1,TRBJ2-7,CSARDPGQVGDEQYF,TGCAGTGCTAGGGACCCGGGACAGGTAGGAGACGAGCAGTACTTC
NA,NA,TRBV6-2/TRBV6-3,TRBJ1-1,CASSDHGDTNTEAFF,TGTGCCAGCAGCGACCACGGGGATACTAACACTGAAGCTTTCTTT
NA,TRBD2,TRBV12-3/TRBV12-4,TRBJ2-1,CASIPTSGGLGSSYNEQFF,TGTGCCAGCATCCCTACTAGCGGGGGGTTAGGAAGCTCCTACAATGAGCAGTTCTTC
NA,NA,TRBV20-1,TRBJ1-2,CSAHNRDGANYGYTF,TGCAGTGCCCATAACCGGGACGGGGCCAACTATGGCTACACCTTC
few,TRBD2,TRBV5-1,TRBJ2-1,CASSILAGENEQFF,TGCGCCAGCAGCATACTAGCGGGGGAGAATGAGCAGTTCTTC
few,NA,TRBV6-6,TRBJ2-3,CASSKIRDMNTDTQYF,TGTGCCAGCAGCAAAATCCGGGACATGAACACAGATACGCAGTATTTT
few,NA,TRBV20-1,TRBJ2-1,CSASEYEQFF,TGCAGTGCTAGTGAGTATGAGCAGTTCTTC
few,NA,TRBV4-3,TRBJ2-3,CASSQVVGSTDTQYF,TGCGCCAGCAGCCAAGTAGTAGGGAGCACAGATACGCAGTATTTT
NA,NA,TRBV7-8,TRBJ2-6,CASSLAKVWGANVRTF,TGTGCCAGCAGCTTAGCGAAGGTGTGGGGGGCCAACGTCCGGACTTTC
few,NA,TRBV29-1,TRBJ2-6,CSVEDRLSGANVLTF,TGCAGCGTTGAAGACCGGTTAAGTGGGGCCAACGTCCTGACTTTC
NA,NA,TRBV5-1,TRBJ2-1,CASSLAVRSYNEQFF,TGCGCCAGCAGCTTGGCGGTCAGGTCTTACAATGAGCAGTTCTTC
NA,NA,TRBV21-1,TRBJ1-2,CASSKLRQEGYGYTF,TGTGCCAGCAGCAAGTTGAGACAGGAGGGCTATGGCTACACCTTC
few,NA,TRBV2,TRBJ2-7,CASRLDRVSYEQYF,TGTGCCAGCAGGCTCGACAGAGTCTCCTACGAGCAGTACTTC
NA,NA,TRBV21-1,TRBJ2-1,CASSKSKLHRGNEQFF,TGTGCCAGCAGCAAAAGTAAATTGCACCGGGGGAATGAGCAGTTCTTC
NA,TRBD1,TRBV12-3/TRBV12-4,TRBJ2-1,CASSPGQGMNEQFF,TGTGCCAGCAGCCCCGGACAGGGGATGAATGAGCAGTTCTTC
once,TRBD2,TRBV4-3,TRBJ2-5,CASSQERGGYIEQYF,TGCGCCAGCAGCCAAGAGCGGGGGGGCTACATTGAGCAGTACTTC